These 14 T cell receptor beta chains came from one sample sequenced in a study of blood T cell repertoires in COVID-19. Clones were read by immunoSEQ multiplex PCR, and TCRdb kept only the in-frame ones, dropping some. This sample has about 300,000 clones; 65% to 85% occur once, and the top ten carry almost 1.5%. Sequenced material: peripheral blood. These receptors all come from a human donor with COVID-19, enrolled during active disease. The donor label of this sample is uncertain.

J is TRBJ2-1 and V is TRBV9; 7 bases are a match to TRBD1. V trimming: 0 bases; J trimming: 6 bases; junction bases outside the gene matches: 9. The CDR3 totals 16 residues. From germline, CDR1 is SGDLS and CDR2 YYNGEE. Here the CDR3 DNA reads TGTGCCAGCAGCGTAGCCCCCCTGACAGGGAGCAATGAGCAGTTCTTC. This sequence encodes CASSVAPLTGSNEQFF.

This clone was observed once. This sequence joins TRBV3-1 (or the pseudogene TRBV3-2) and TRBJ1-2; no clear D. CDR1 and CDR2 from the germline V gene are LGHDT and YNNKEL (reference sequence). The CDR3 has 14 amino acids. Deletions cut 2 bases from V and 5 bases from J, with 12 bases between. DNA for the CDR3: TGTGCCAGCAGCCAACCCCGAAGCTCATATGGCTACACCTTC. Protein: CASSQPRSSYGYTF.

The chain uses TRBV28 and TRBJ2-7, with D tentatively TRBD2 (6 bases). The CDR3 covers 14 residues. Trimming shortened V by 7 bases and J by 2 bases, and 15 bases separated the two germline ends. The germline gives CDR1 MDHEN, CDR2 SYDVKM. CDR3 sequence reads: CASTPRGNPYEQYF. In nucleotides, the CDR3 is TGTGCCAGCACCCCACGGGGGAACCCCTACGAGCAGTACTTC.

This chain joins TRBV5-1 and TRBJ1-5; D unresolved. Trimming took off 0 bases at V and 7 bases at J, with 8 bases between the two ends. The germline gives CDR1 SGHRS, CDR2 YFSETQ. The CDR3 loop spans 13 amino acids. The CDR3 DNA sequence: TGCGCCAGCAGCTTGGAGCCTCGCCAGCCCCAGCATTTT. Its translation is CASSLEPRQPQHF.

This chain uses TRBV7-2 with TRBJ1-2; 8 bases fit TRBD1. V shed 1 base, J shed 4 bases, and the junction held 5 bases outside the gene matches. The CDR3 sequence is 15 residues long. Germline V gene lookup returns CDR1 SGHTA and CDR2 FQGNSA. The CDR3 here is CASSLVRQGFYGYTF. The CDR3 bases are TGTGCCAGCAGCTTAGTTCGACAGGGGTTCTATGGCTACACCTTC.

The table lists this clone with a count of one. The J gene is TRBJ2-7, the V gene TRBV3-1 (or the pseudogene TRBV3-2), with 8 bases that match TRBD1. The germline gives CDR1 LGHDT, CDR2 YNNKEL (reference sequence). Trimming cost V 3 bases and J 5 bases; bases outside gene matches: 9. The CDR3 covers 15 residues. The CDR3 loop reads CASSHGGQGRDEQYF. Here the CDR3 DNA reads TGTGCCAGCAGCCACGGAGGACAGGGAAGGGACGAGCAGTACTTC.

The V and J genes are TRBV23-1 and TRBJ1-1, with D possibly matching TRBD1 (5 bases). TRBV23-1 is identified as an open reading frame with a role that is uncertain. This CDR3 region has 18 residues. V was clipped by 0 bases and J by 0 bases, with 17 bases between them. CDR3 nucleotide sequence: TGCGCCAGCAGTCAATCGTCAGGGCGTCGAAGGATGAACACTGAAGCTTTCTTT. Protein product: CASSQSSGRRRMNTEAFF.

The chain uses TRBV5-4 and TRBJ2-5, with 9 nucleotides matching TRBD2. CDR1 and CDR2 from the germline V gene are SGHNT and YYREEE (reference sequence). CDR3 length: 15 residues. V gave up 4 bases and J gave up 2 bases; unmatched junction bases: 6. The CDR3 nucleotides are TGTGCCAGCAGCGCGGCGGGAGGGCGGCAAGAGACCCAGTACTTC. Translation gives CASSAAGGRQETQYF.

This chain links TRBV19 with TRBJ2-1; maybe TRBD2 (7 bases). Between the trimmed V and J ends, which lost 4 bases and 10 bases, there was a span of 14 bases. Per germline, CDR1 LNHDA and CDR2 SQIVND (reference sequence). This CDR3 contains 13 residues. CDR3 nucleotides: TGTGCCAGTAGTACCGGCGGGGGCCCGGAGCAGTTCTTC. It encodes CASSTGGGPEQFF.

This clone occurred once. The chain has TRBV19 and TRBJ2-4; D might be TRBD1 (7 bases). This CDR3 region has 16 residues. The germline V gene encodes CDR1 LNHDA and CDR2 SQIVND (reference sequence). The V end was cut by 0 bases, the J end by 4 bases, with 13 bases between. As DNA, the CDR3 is TGTGCCAGTAGTATAGATCGGGCAGGGGGGAAAAACATTCAGTACTTC. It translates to CASSIDRAGGKNIQYF.

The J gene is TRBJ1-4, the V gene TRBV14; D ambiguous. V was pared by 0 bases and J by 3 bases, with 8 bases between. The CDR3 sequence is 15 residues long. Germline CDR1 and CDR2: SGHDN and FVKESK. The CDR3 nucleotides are TGTGCCAGCAGCCAAGAACTAGAGGCTAATGAAAAACTGTTTTTT. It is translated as CASSQELEANEKLFF.

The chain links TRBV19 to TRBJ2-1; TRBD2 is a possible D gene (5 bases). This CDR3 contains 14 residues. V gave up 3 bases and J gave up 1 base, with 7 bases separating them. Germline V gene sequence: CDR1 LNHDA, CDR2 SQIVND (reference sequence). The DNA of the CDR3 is TGTGCCAGTAGTATGCGGACTTCCTACAATGAGCAGTTCTTC. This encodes CASSMRTSYNEQFF.

Here the CDR3 reads CASSLGTSAYQETQYF. CDR3 bases: TGTGCCAGCAGTTTGGGGACTAGCGCGTACCAAGAGACCCAGTACTTC. J is TRBJ2-5 and V is TRBV28, with 10 bases aligning to TRBD2. This CDR3 comprises 16 residues. J lost 0 bases, V lost 3 bases, and 4 bases had no gene match. In germline, CDR1 is MDHEN, CDR2 SYDVKM.

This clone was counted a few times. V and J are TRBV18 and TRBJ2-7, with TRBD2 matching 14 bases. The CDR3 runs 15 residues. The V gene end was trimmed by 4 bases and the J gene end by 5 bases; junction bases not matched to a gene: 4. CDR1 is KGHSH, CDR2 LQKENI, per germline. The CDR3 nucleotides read TGTGCCAGCTCACAGCGACTAGCGGGAGGGGACGAGCAGTACTTC. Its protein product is CASSQRLAGGDEQYF.